These T cell receptor beta chains were read from a single sample in a study of human T cells and chemical hapten exposure. TCRdb fed the RACE reads into MiXCR, producing one record per CDR3 protein. This sample has about 47,000 distinct CDR3 sequences; about 3.7% occur once, and the top ten carry 4.5% to 7%. Sequencing was performed on whole blood. These receptors came from a human donor in good health. Some clones in this sample may be carry-over from other donors' samples. Both conserved end residues are part of each CDR3. A D gene is named only where the DNA matches it firmly. Not all rows give a size; the values are once, few, many and, for expanded clones, a class.

j_call cdr3_length clone_size d_call v_call cdr3_nt cdr3_aa
TRBJ2-1 15 many TRBD1 TRBV24-1 TGTGCCACCAGTGATAGGACAGGGGGCAACAATGAGCAGTTCTTC CATSDRTGGNNEQFF
TRBJ1-1 17 few . TRBV11-2 TGTGCCAGCAGCTTAGCCCGGGACGGTTTAATGAACACTGAAGCTTTCTTT CASSLARDGLMNTEAFF
TRBJ1-2 13 many . TRBV29-1 TGCAGCGTTGCAACAGCAGCTAACTATGGCTACACCTTC CSVATAANYGYTF
TRBJ1-1 11 . TRBD1 TRBV7-9 TGTGCCAGCAGCCCGGACAGGGAAGCTTTCTTT CASSPDREAFF
TRBJ2-1 17 many TRBD2 TRBV27 TGTGCCAGCAGTCCTTCCCTAGCGGGAGTCTCCTACAATGAGCAGTTCTTC CASSPSLAGVSYNEQFF
TRBJ1-1 15 few TRBD1 TRBV28 TGTGCCAGCAGTTCGACAGGGGGGGGGAAGTCTGAAGCTTTCTTT CASSSTGGGKSEAFF
TRBJ2-3 16 many TRBD2 TRBV12-3/TRBV12-4 TGTGCCAGCAGGGACCGGACTAGCGGGACCACAGATACGCAGTATTTT CASRDRTSGTTDTQYF
TRBJ2-3 16 . . TRBV30 TGTGCCTGGAGTGTGGAGCTCTCGTCTAGCACAGATACGCAGTATTTT CAWSVELSSSTDTQYF
TRBJ1-6 15 many TRBD1 TRBV7-3 TGTGCCAGCAGCTCCGGGACAGGCAGGAATTCACCCCTCCACTTT CASSSGTGRNSPLHF
TRBJ2-1 15 many TRBD2 TRBV24-1 TGTGCCACCTCAAAGACTAGCGGGAGGCGGGTTGAGCAGTTCTTC CATSKTSGRRVEQFF
TRBJ1-3 16 many . TRBV6-5 TGTGCCAGCAGAAACCCGGGACGGCGCTCTGGAAACACCATATATTTT CASRNPGRRSGNTIYF
TRBJ1-1 13 many . TRBV11-2 TGTGCCAGCAGCACTGACAGCGGGCGTGAAGCTTTCTTT CASSTDSGREAFF
TRBJ1-1 15 . . TRBV4-1 TGCGCCAGCAGCCAAGAATTATCCAGGAACACTGAAGCTTTCTTT CASSQELSRNTEAFF
TRBJ1-5 15 many . TRBV20-1 TGCAGTGCCGTACCGGGGGCGAGGACCCACCAGCCCCAGCATTTT CSAVPGARTHQPQHF
TRBJ2-3 15 many TRBD2 TRBV30 TGTGCCTGGAGTGTACTAGCGACGAGCACAGATACGCAGTATTTT CAWSVLATSTDTQYF
TRBJ2-5 13 many . TRBV29-1 TGCAGCGTTGATCTTAGCGCTTCGGAGACCCAGTACTTC CSVDLSASETQYF
TRBJ1-1 16 many . TRBV28 TGTGCCAGCAGTTTGGTGGGGGCCCCACTGAACACTGAAGCTTTCTTT CASSLVGAPLNTEAFF
TRBJ2-1 14 many . TRBV11-2 TGTGCCAGCAGCATTAGCAGCTCCTACAATGAGCAGTTCTTC CASSISSSYNEQFF
TRBJ2-1 15 many TRBD2 TRBV6-5 TGTGCCAGCGGCCCACTAGCGTCGCCTTACAATGAGCAGTTCTTC CASGPLASPYNEQFF
TRBJ1-1 13 many TRBD1 TRBV3-1 TGTGCCAGCAGCCACGTTGGGACAGTAGAAGCTTTCTTT CASSHVGTVEAFF
TRBJ2-1 12 many . TRBV15 TGTGCCACCAGCAGAGAAAGGTTAGAGCAGTTCTTC CATSRERLEQFF
TRBJ2-7 15 many TRBD2 TRBV20-1 TGCAGTGCTAGAGTGCTAGCGGGAGGGTTTGGCGAGCAGTACTTC CSARVLAGGFGEQYF
TRBJ2-2 15 many . TRBV5-1 TGCGCCAGCAGCTTGCCCAGCGTCGGCACCGGGGAGCTGTTTTTT CASSLPSVGTGELFF
TRBJ1-1 17 many . TRBV11-2 TGTGCCAGCAGCTTAGTATTGGATTGGTCCAAAGGCACTGAAGCTTTCTTT CASSLVLDWSKGTEAFF
TRBJ2-7 14 many TRBD1 TRBV3-1 TGTGCCAGCAGCTCCGTCCCAGGGGGCTACGAGCAGTACTTC CASSSVPGGYEQYF
TRBJ2-1 16 many TRBD2 TRBV6-5 TGTGCCAGCAGGACCCGTAGCGGGATCTTCTACAATGAGCAGTTCTTC CASRTRSGIFYNEQFF
TRBJ2-1 13 medium-sized TRBD1 TRBV24-1 TGTGCCACCAGTGACGCAGGGGGCAATGAGCAGTTCTTC CATSDAGGNEQFF
TRBJ2-1 13 . . TRBV11-1 TGTGCCAGCAGCCCTGGCCGGGTCAATGAGCAGTTCTTC CASSPGRVNEQFF
TRBJ2-1 12 . . TRBV11-2 TGTGCCAGCAGCTTCGACGAAGGGGGGCAGTTCTTC CASSFDEGGQFF
TRBJ2-3 17 many TRBD2 TRBV3-1 TGTGCCAGCAGCCAAATTTCTAGCGGGAGGAACCCAGATACGCAGTATTTT CASSQISSGRNPDTQYF
TRBJ2-2 16 many . TRBV28 TGTGCCAGCAGTTTATGGGGAGGGGGGAACACCGGGGAGCTGTTTTTT CASSLWGGGNTGELFF
TRBJ1-2 13 many . TRBV20-1 TGCAGTGCCCATACCCGGGCGGAGGCTGGCTACACCTTC CSAHTRAEAGYTF